The 27 T cell receptor beta chains below all came from one sample that was sequenced in a study of blood T cell repertoires in COVID-19. Using immunoSEQ multiplex PCR, the repertoire was profiled, and TCRdb retains in-frame clones only, with some absent. The sample has 130,000 or so clones, roughly 84% seen once; the top ten hold under 5%. Material: PBMCs or T cells enriched from blood (not recorded which). Receptor source: a woman in her 30s who had recovered from COVID-19.

The rearrangement joins TRBV13 to TRBJ1-1; no reliable D call. This CDR3 has 15 residues. V gave up 5 bases and J gave up 5 bases, with 18 bases separating them. Germline V lookup: CDR1 PRHDT, CDR2 FYEKMQ (reference sequence). The CDR3, as DNA: TGTGCCAGCAGCCCAAGGAGGGTTTTGCGAACTGAAGCTTTCTTT. Protein: CASSPRRVLRTEAFF.

The chain joins TRBV5-4 to TRBJ2-7; a possible D gene is TRBD1 (5 bases). The CDR3 totals 14 residues. V was cut by 2 bases and J by 0 bases, with 9 bases left in between. Germline CDR1 SGHNT, CDR2 YYREEE (reference sequence). The CDR3 bases are TGTGCCAGCAGCTTAGGCCAGGGCTCCTACGAGCAGTACTTC. Translating gives CASSLGQGSYEQYF. Combining the CDR3 with reference TRBV5-4 and TRBJ2-7 gives the whole variable domain ETGVTQSPTHLIKTRGQQVTLRCSSQSGHNTVSWYQQALGQGPQFIFQYYREEENGRGNFPPRFSGLQFPNYSSELNVNALELDDSALYLCASSLGQGSYEQYFGPGTRLTVT.

The chain couples TRBV7-3 to TRBJ2-2; TRBD2 might be the D (7 bases). The germline V gene has CDR1 SGHTA and CDR2 FQGTGA. This CDR3 is 14 amino acids long. Trimming took 6 bases from V and 6 from J, leaving 14 bases between them. In DNA form, the CDR3 reads TGTGCCAGCAGTCAGGGGAGGGTGGCCGGGGAGCTGTTTTTT. Its protein is CASSQGRVAGELFF.

The CDR3 protein is CASTGFRYNEQFF. Here the CDR3 DNA reads TGTGCCAGCACAGGGTTTCGCTACAATGAGCAGTTCTTC. V gene TRBV6-5 combines with J gene TRBJ2-1, with D tentatively TRBD1 (5 bases). Deletions cut 7 bases from V and 3 bases from J, with 10 bases between. This CDR3 spans 13 amino acids. Per the germline V gene, CDR1 is MNHEY and CDR2 is SVGAGI.

This sequence joins TRBV24-1 and TRBJ1-2; perhaps TRBD1 as D (5 bases). Germline V gene data show CDR1 as KGHDR and CDR2 as SFDVKD. Trimming took 11 bases from V and 6 from J, leaving 12 bases between them. The CDR3 runs to 11 residues. CDR3 protein: CARKTDDGYTF. DNA of the CDR3: TGTGCCAGGAAGACAGACGATGGCTACACCTTC.

J is TRBJ2-3 and V is TRBV29-1; D is ambiguous. CDR3 length equals 13 residues. Trimming left V 0 bases short and J 2 bases short, with 6 bases between. Germline CDR1 SQVTM, CDR2 ANQGSEA. CDR3 DNA sequence: TGCAGCGTTGAAGACGGTTACACAGATACGCAGTATTTT. It specifies CSVEDGYTDTQYF.

The V and J genes are TRBV4-1 and TRBJ2-1; TRBD2 matches at 12 bases. The length of the CDR3 is 20 residues. The trim removed 0 bases at V and 9 bases at J, leaving 18 bases unmatched. Germline CDR1 reads MGHRA; CDR2 reads YSYEKL. DNA for the CDR3: TGCGCCAGCAGCCAAGATTTGGGGGGTAGGACTAGCGGGGCCCTCGTTGAGCAGTTCTTC. It translates to CASSQDLGGRTSGALVEQFF.

This clone was recorded once. J is TRBJ2-2 and V is TRBV28; a possible D gene is TRBD2 (5 bases). Germline loops: CDR1 MDHEN, CDR2 SYDVKM. The CDR3 has 15 residues. V was cut by 7 bases and J by 5 bases, with 17 bases left in between. In DNA, the CDR3 is TGTGCCAGCAAACTTGGACTGACCGGGACCGGGGAGCTGTTTTTT. Translation gives CASKLGLTGTGELFF. The full variable domain, in which reference TRBV28 and TRBJ2-2 provide the parts outside the CDR3, is DVKVTQSSRYLVKRTGEKVFLECVQDMDHENMFWYRQDPGLGLRLIYFSYDVKMKEKGDIPEGYSVSREKKERFSLILESASTNQTSMYLCASKLGLTGTGELFFGEGSRLTVL.

The V and J genes are TRBV7-2 and TRBJ2-5, with D unclear. There are 14 residues in the CDR3. CDR1 SGHTA and CDR2 FQGNSA come from the germline V gene. Trimming shortened V by 5 bases and J by 0 bases, and 10 bases separated the two germline ends. In DNA, the CDR3 is TGTGCCAGCAGCCCCGACTTGTACCAAGAGACCCAGTACTTC. It specifies CASSPDLYQETQYF.

The gene calls are TRBV19 and TRBJ2-6; 8 positions match TRBD1. V trimming: 9 bases; J trimming: 0 bases; junction bases outside the gene matches: 7. This CDR3 has 16 amino acids. Per the germline V gene, CDR1 is LNHDA and CDR2 is SQIVND (reference sequence). The CDR3 sequence: CASRTGSYSGANVLTF. The CDR3 DNA reads as TGTGCCAGCAGGACAGGGTCATACTCTGGGGCCAACGTCCTGACTTTC.

The genes are TRBV7-9 and TRBJ2-3; 14 bases align to TRBD2. V lost 5 bases, J lost 3 bases, and 7 bases stayed unmatched. There are 17 residues in the CDR3. CDR1 is SEHNR, CDR2 FQNEAQ, per germline (reference sequence). For the CDR3, the DNA is TGTGCCAGCAGCGTCGGGACTAGCGGGAGTAGGACAGATACGCAGTATTTT. It encodes CASSVGTSGSRTDTQYF.

The rearrangement links TRBV3-1 (or the pseudogene TRBV3-2) to TRBJ2-3; D is possibly TRBD2 (6 bases). The CDR3 length is 17 residues. Germline V gene lookup returns CDR1 LGHDT and CDR2 YNNKEL (reference sequence). Deletions cut 4 bases from V and 6 bases from J, with 23 bases between. CDR3 sequence (DNA): TGTGCCAGCAGCCTTCGTAAGCAAGCGGGCCGGAGGGATACGCAGTATTTT. Encoded protein: CASSLRKQAGRRDTQYF.

This rearrangement joins TRBV11-3 to TRBJ2-2, with 10 positions matching TRBD2. Trimming took 8 bases from V and 5 from J; bases not matched to a gene: 11. Germline V lookup: CDR1 SGHNT, CDR2 YENEEA. This CDR3 has 16 amino acids. The CDR3, as DNA: TGTGCCAGCCGGCCTTTAGCGGGAGGACGGACCGGGGAGCTGTTTTTT. This translates into CASRPLAGGRTGELFF.

This clone was detected a few times. The chain combines TRBV4-1 with TRBJ2-7, with TRBD2 identical over 10 bases. The germline V gene has CDR1 MGHRA and CDR2 YSYEKL. V lost 2 bases, J lost 2 bases, and 6 bases stayed unmatched. The CDR3 is 16 residues long. The CDR3 spells CASSQSSSGSPYEQYF. The DNA of the CDR3 is TGCGCCAGCAGCCAATCTTCTAGCGGGAGTCCCTACGAGCAGTACTTC.

This chain uses TRBV7-3 with TRBJ2-5, with TRBD2 identical over 9 bases. The CDR3 covers 15 residues. CDR1 and CDR2 (germline): SGHTA, FQGTGA. Losses at the gene ends were 4 bases for V and 5 bases for J; bases not matched to a gene: 8. CDR3 coding DNA: TGTGCCAGCAGCTCCATAGCGGGAGCCTATGAGACCCAGTACTTC. This translates into CASSSIAGAYETQYF.

The V gene is TRBV28, the J gene TRBJ2-1; D call uncertain. There are 15 residues in the CDR3. Trimming took off 3 bases at V and 1 base at J, with 10 bases between the two ends. Per the germline V gene, CDR1 is MDHEN and CDR2 is SYDVKM. The CDR3: CASSFPGESYNEQFF. The CDR3 coding sequence is TGTGCCAGCAGTTTCCCCGGTGAATCCTACAATGAGCAGTTCTTC.

Only a few counts were recorded for this clone. The DNA for the CDR3 is TGTGCCAGCAGCCCCACAGGGGGCAAGCTCGGCTACACCTTC. It specifies CASSPTGGKLGYTF. The chain joins TRBV7-6 to TRBJ1-2, with TRBD1 matching over 9 bases. The germline CDR1 and CDR2 sequences are SGHVS and FNYEAQ. The CDR3 is 14 residues long. Trimming at V came to 5 bases and at J to 8 bases, leaving 9 bases not matched to a gene. Complete variable domain (other parts from reference TRBV7-6 and TRBJ1-2): GAGVSQSPRYKVTKRGQDVALRCDPISGHVSLYWYRQALGQGPEFLTYFNYEAQQDKSGLPNDRFSAERPEGSISTLTIQRTEQRDSAMYRCASSPTGGKLGYTFGSGTRLTVV.

The table lists this clone with a count of one. The chain employs TRBV7-2 and TRBJ2-2, with D tentatively TRBD2 (6 bases). Looked up from germline, CDR1 is SGHTA and CDR2 is FQGNSA. The CDR3 is made up of 16 amino acids. V was trimmed by 2 bases and J by 5 bases, leaving 15 bases between them. CDR3 amino acids: CASSLPGRRKTGELFF. The CDR3 nucleotides are TGTGCCAGCAGCTTACCGGGGAGGCGTAAGACCGGGGAGCTGTTTTTT.

The chain uses TRBV2 and TRBJ2-7; 7 bases align to TRBD2. The CDR3 sequence is 13 residues long. The ends lost 7 bases at V and 7 bases at J; junction bases unmatched: 10. Germline lookup yields CDR1 SNHLY and CDR2 FYNNEI. CDR3 in amino acids: CASNGGLGGEQYF. CDR3 in DNA: TGTGCCAGCAATGGCGGTCTCGGGGGGGAGCAGTACTTC.

The chain couples TRBV30 to TRBJ1-4, with D maybe TRBD1 (6 bases). CDR1 GTSNPN and CDR2 SVGIG come from the germline V gene (reference sequence). V lost 3 bases to trimming and J lost 0 bases, with 8 bases between them. The CDR3 loop spans 14 amino acids. The CDR3 sequence: CAWSRTATNEKLFF. The CDR3 DNA is TGTGCCTGGAGCCGGACAGCAACTAATGAAAAACTGTTTTTT.

The rearrangement joins TRBV14 to TRBJ2-1; 11 bases match TRBD2. Losses at the gene ends were 1 base for V and 6 bases for J; bases not matched to a gene: 2. Germline V gene data show CDR1 as SGHDN and CDR2 as FVKESK. The CDR3 runs to 15 residues. The CDR3 coding sequence is TGTGCCAGCAGCCAAGGGGGACTAGCGGCCAATGAGCAGTTCTTC. This gives the protein CASSQGGLAANEQFF.

J is TRBJ2-7 and V is TRBV19; the match to TRBD1 covers 8 bases. V shed 1 base, J shed 4 bases, and the junction held 6 bases outside the gene matches. In germline, CDR1 is LNHDA, CDR2 SQIVND (reference sequence). CDR3 length: 15 amino acids. In DNA form, the CDR3 reads TGTGCCAGTAGTATAGCCGGACAGGGACGATACGAGCAGTACTTC. It is translated as CASSIAGQGRYEQYF.

The CDR3 loop is CASSRPAGTGREAFF. In nucleotides, the CDR3 is TGTGCCAGCAGTCGCCCAGCCGGGACAGGCCGTGAAGCTTTCTTT. This chain joins TRBV28 and TRBJ1-1; 8 bases fit TRBD1. The CDR3 is made up of 15 amino acids. Germline CDR1 MDHEN, CDR2 SYDVKM. With V trimmed by 5 bases and J by 7 bases, 12 bases remained unmatched.

The chain is built from TRBV6-6 and TRBJ1-5; 7 bases are shared with TRBD1. The CDR3 sequence is 15 residues long. Germline V gives CDR1 MNHNY, CDR2 SVGAGI (reference sequence). V lost 2 bases and J lost 2; bases outside the gene matches: 3. DNA of the CDR3: TGTGCCAGCAGTTACAGACAGGGAGGCAATCAGCCCCAGCATTTT. It specifies CASSYRQGGNQPQHF.

The rearrangement links TRBV6-5 to TRBJ1-1, with 9 nucleotides matching TRBD1. V lost 6 bases and J lost 5; bases outside the gene matches: 4. CDR3 length equals 13 residues. CDR1 and CDR2 (germline): MNHEY, SVGAGI. This CDR3 is CASRDRGWTEAFF. The CDR3 nucleotides are TGTGCCAGCAGGGACAGGGGTTGGACTGAAGCTTTCTTT.

J is TRBJ2-4 and V is TRBV5-4, with 7 bases identical to TRBD2. Trimming cost V 0 bases and J 3 bases; bases outside gene matches: 6. The germline CDR1 and CDR2 sequences are SGHNT and YYREEE (reference sequence). CDR3 length: 16 residues. The CDR3 nucleotides read TGTGCCAGCAGCTTGGGCGGGGGAAGGGGCAAAAACATTCAGTACTTC. It encodes CASSLGGGRGKNIQYF.

The chain uses TRBV5-5 and TRBJ2-1; TRBD2 agrees at 9 bases. The CDR3 has 15 residues. Germline-derived CDR1 and CDR2 are SGHKS and YYEKEE (reference sequence). The J segment lost 9 bases and the V segment lost 0 bases, leaving 7 bases of the junction unmatched. In nucleotides, the CDR3 is TGTGCCAGCAGCTTGGGGCTAGCGGGAAGTTCTGAGCAGTTCTTC. Its protein is CASSLGLAGSSEQFF. Full variable domain (rest looked up from reference TRBV5-5 and TRBJ2-1): DAGVTQSPTHLIKTRGQQVTLRCSPISGHKSVSWYQQVLGQGPQFIFQYYEKEERGRGNFPDRFSARQFPNYSSELNVNALLLGDSALYLCASSLGLAGSSEQFFGPGTRLTVL.